A selection of T cell receptor beta chains follows, all from one sample in a study of blood T cell repertoires in COVID-19. Libraries were prepared by immunoSEQ multiplex PCR; TCRdb keeps only in-frame clonotypes and omits some of them. The table includes 100,000 to 150,000 clones, about 70% detected once. The material sequenced was peripheral blood. These receptors originate from a man in his sixties with acute or convalescent COVID-19. The CDR3 runs from the conserved cysteine through the conserved F or W. Each record gives: clone size, V gene, J gene, D gene, CDR3 protein, CDR3 DNA. D genes are given only for firm matches. Not all rows give a size; the values are once, few, many and, for expanded clones, a class.

abundance: NA
v_gene: TRBV29-1
j_gene: TRBJ2-1
d_gene: NA
CDR3aa: CSVEGTVYNEQFF
CDR3nt: TGCAGCGTTGAAGGGACAGTATACAATGAGCAGTTCTTC

abundance: NA
v_gene: TRBV5-8
j_gene: TRBJ1-1
d_gene: NA
CDR3aa: CASRDSLAEAFF
CDR3nt: TGTGCCAGCAGGGACTCTTTGGCTGAAGCTTTCTTT

abundance: NA
v_gene: TRBV7-9
j_gene: TRBJ2-1
d_gene: NA
CDR3aa: CASSTAAGYSGEQFF
CDR3nt: TGTGCCAGCAGCACAGCCGCCGGTTACTCCGGTGAGCAGTTCTTC

abundance: NA
v_gene: TRBV2
j_gene: TRBJ2-1
d_gene: TRBD2
CDR3aa: CASRGHPGTSGGSYNEQFF
CDR3nt: TGTGCCAGCAGAGGTCACCCCGGGACTAGCGGGGGTTCCTACAATGAGCAGTTCTTC

abundance: NA
v_gene: TRBV5-6
j_gene: TRBJ1-2
d_gene: NA
CDR3aa: CASSLRRRPVYGYTF
CDR3nt: TGTGCCAGCAGCTTAAGGAGGCGCCCCGTCTATGGCTACACCTTC

abundance: NA
v_gene: TRBV7-2
j_gene: TRBJ1-1
d_gene: NA
CDR3aa: CASSFQPGVNTEAFF
CDR3nt: TGTGCCAGCAGCTTTCAGCCCGGGGTTAACACTGAAGCTTTCTTT

abundance: NA
v_gene: TRBV7-2
j_gene: TRBJ2-3
d_gene: TRBD2
CDR3aa: CASSGGLLSTDTQYF
CDR3nt: TGTGCCAGCAGCGGGGGACTATTAAGCACAGATACGCAGTATTTT

abundance: NA
v_gene: TRBV2
j_gene: TRBJ2-7
d_gene: TRBD2
CDR3aa: CASSEHPGGGLAGGRREQYF
CDR3nt: TGTGCCAGCAGTGAGCACCCTGGGGGTGGGCTAGCGGGAGGAAGAAGGGAGCAGTACTTC

abundance: NA
v_gene: TRBV9
j_gene: TRBJ2-2
d_gene: NA
CDR3aa: CASSPWGDGIRAGELFF
CDR3nt: TGTGCCAGCAGCCCCTGGGGGGATGGGATACGTGCCGGGGAGCTGTTTTTT

abundance: NA
v_gene: TRBV19
j_gene: TRBJ2-7
d_gene: TRBD1
CDR3aa: CASSTGPGGQTREQYF
CDR3nt: TGTGCCAGTAGTACGGGACCTGGGGGACAGACGAGGGAGCAGTACTTC

abundance: NA
v_gene: TRBV12-3/TRBV12-4
j_gene: TRBJ1-2
d_gene: NA
CDR3aa: CASSTGYDYGYTF
CDR3nt: TGTGCCAGCAGTACAGGGTACGACTATGGCTACACCTTC

abundance: NA
v_gene: TRBV18
j_gene: TRBJ1-3
d_gene: NA
CDR3aa: CASSPNYPGGTGNTIYF
CDR3nt: TGTGCCAGCTCACCAAATTACCCGGGGGGGACTGGAAACACCATATATTTT

abundance: NA
v_gene: TRBV7-9
j_gene: TRBJ1-5
d_gene: TRBD1
CDR3aa: CASSPTGTGTSHSNQPQHF
CDR3nt: TGTGCCAGCAGCCCCACAGGGACAGGGACGAGTCATAGCAATCAGCCCCAGCATTTT

abundance: NA
v_gene: TRBV4-2
j_gene: TRBJ1-5
d_gene: NA
CDR3aa: CASSQEGRQPQHF
CDR3nt: TGTGCCAGCAGCCAAGAGGGGCGGCAGCCCCAGCATTTT

abundance: NA
v_gene: TRBV5-1
j_gene: TRBJ1-1
d_gene: NA
CDR3aa: CASARGQNMNTEAFF
CDR3nt: TGCGCCAGCGCGCGTGGACAGAACATGAACACTGAAGCTTTCTTT

abundance: once
v_gene: TRBV7-9
j_gene: TRBJ2-7
d_gene: TRBD1
CDR3aa: CASSRTGTGATYEQYF
CDR3nt: TGTGCCAGCAGCCGAACAGGGACAGGGGCTACCTACGAGCAGTACTTC

abundance: NA
v_gene: TRBV3-1/TRBV3-2
j_gene: TRBJ1-1
d_gene: TRBD1
CDR3aa: CASRRGLVTEAFF
CDR3nt: TGTGCCAGCAGGAGGGGGCTTGTCACTGAAGCTTTCTTT

abundance: few
v_gene: TRBV3-1/TRBV3-2
j_gene: TRBJ1-5
d_gene: NA
CDR3aa: CASSHSTEGLNQPQHF
CDR3nt: TGTGCCAGCAGCCATTCGACGGAGGGCCTAAATCAGCCCCAGCATTTT

abundance: few
v_gene: TRBV9
j_gene: TRBJ2-4
d_gene: TRBD1
CDR3aa: CASSVDTGQANIQYF
CDR3nt: TGTGCCAGCAGCGTTGATACGGGACAGGCGAACATTCAGTACTTC

abundance: once
v_gene: TRBV19
j_gene: TRBJ1-1
d_gene: NA
CDR3aa: CASSPSRGRNTEAFF
CDR3nt: TGTGCCAGTAGTCCAAGCAGGGGCAGGAACACTGAAGCTTTCTTT

abundance: NA
v_gene: TRBV19
j_gene: TRBJ1-1
d_gene: TRBD1
CDR3aa: CASKGAMNTEAFF
CDR3nt: TGTGCCAGTAAGGGGGCCATGAACACTGAAGCTTTCTTT

abundance: few
v_gene: TRBV30
j_gene: TRBJ2-7
d_gene: NA
CDR3aa: CAWTRPGSNEQYF
CDR3nt: TGTGCCTGGACCAGACCGGGATCCAACGAGCAGTACTTC

abundance: once
v_gene: TRBV7-3
j_gene: TRBJ2-3
d_gene: TRBD2
CDR3aa: CASSALGGSRLDTQYF
CDR3nt: TGTGCCAGCAGCGCACTGGGCGGGAGTAGGCTCGATACGCAGTATTTT

abundance: NA
v_gene: TRBV27
j_gene: TRBJ2-5
d_gene: TRBD1
CDR3aa: CASSLGQYQETQYF
CDR3nt: TGTGCCAGCAGTTTGGGACAGTACCAAGAGACCCAGTACTTC

abundance: NA
v_gene: TRBV9
j_gene: TRBJ1-4
d_gene: NA
CDR3aa: CASSSYRENQKLFF
CDR3nt: TGTGCCAGCAGCAGTTACAGGGAAAATCAAAAACTGTTTTTT

abundance: NA
v_gene: TRBV29-1
j_gene: TRBJ2-7
d_gene: NA
CDR3aa: CSVEDLNRPYEQYF
CDR3nt: TGCAGCGTTGAAGATCTTAACAGGCCTTACGAGCAGTACTTC

abundance: NA
v_gene: TRBV30
j_gene: TRBJ1-2
d_gene: NA
CDR3aa: CAWNRLGGGGYTF
CDR3nt: TGTGCCTGGAACCGGCTGGGGGGTGGTGGCTACACCTTC

abundance: NA
v_gene: TRBV6-5
j_gene: TRBJ2-7
d_gene: NA
CDR3aa: CASSRGDSPQRQYF
CDR3nt: TGTGCCAGCTCGCGGGGGGACAGTCCCCAGAGACAGTACTTC

abundance: NA
v_gene: TRBV7-9
j_gene: TRBJ2-1
d_gene: TRBD2
CDR3aa: CASRQTGTSGVGEQFF
CDR3nt: TGTGCCAGCAGGCAAACCGGGACTAGCGGGGTTGGTGAGCAGTTCTTC

abundance: once
v_gene: TRBV27
j_gene: TRBJ1-2
d_gene: NA
CDR3aa: CASSTYDAGLPRGYTF
CDR3nt: TGTGCCAGCAGCACCTACGACGCAGGGCTGCCACGGGGCTACACCTTC

abundance: NA
v_gene: TRBV7-7
j_gene: TRBJ1-4
d_gene: NA
CDR3aa: CASSRGTGKNEKLFF
CDR3nt: TGTGCCAGCAGTCGCGGGACCGGAAAAAATGAAAAACTGTTTTTT

abundance: NA
v_gene: TRBV30
j_gene: TRBJ1-5
d_gene: TRBD1
CDR3aa: CAWNRGSNQPQHF
CDR3nt: TGTGCCTGGAACAGGGGTAGCAATCAGCCCCAGCATTTT

abundance: NA
v_gene: TRBV19
j_gene: TRBJ1-2
d_gene: NA
CDR3aa: CASSIAGDGYTF
CDR3nt: TGTGCCAGTAGTATAGCAGGGGATGGCTACACCTTC

abundance: NA
v_gene: TRBV27
j_gene: TRBJ1-2
d_gene: NA
CDR3aa: CASSLKSYGGGNYGYTF
CDR3nt: TGTGCCAGCAGTTTAAAGAGTTACGGGGGAGGTAACTATGGCTACACCTTC

abundance: NA
v_gene: TRBV18
j_gene: TRBJ1-2
d_gene: NA
CDR3aa: CASSPGQTTNYGYTF
CDR3nt: TGTGCCAGCTCACCTGGACAGACTACTAACTATGGCTACACCTTC

abundance: NA
v_gene: TRBV7-9
j_gene: TRBJ2-5
d_gene: NA
CDR3aa: CASWGDEETQYF
CDR3nt: TGTGCCAGCTGGGGGGATGAAGAGACCCAGTACTTC

abundance: NA
v_gene: TRBV6-2/TRBV6-3
j_gene: TRBJ2-5
d_gene: TRBD2
CDR3aa: CASSRTSRGEAQYF
CDR3nt: TGTGCCAGCAGCCGGACTAGCCGTGGCGAGGCCCAGTACTTC

abundance: NA
v_gene: TRBV24-1
j_gene: TRBJ2-7
d_gene: NA
CDR3aa: CATSKTNSLLNF
CDR3nt: TGTGCCACCAGTAAAACCAATTCTCTACTAAACTTC